Shown below are 12 T cell receptor beta chains from a single sample sequenced in a study of control samples from healthy donors and cancer patients. The table came from immunoSEQ multiplex PCR; TCRdb's copy has only in-frame clones and leaves some out. Of tens of thousands of clones in the sample, around 91% were seen once. Sequenced: blood. These receptors came from a man aged 45-65 years in good health.

This clone was detected only once. The rearrangement uses TRBV7-9 and TRBJ2-7; perhaps D is TRBD1 or TRBD2 (7 bases each). The germline CDR1 and CDR2 sequences are SEHNR and FQNEAQ (reference sequence). V lost 5 bases, J lost 1 base, and 15 bases lay in between. The CDR3 extends over 15 amino acids. The CDR3 DNA sequence: TGTGCCAGCAGCGCCAGGGGGGGGAGGTCCTACGAGCAGTACTTC. This codes for CASSARGGRSYEQYF.

V gene TRBV7-9 combines with J gene TRBJ1-1, with D hard to call. Germline CDR1 is SEHNR and CDR2 is FQNEAQ (reference sequence). V was shortened by 0 bases and J by 4 bases, with 15 bases between the two germline ends. The CDR3 is 16 amino acids. In DNA form, the CDR3 reads TGTGCCAGCAGCTTAGCATTGTGGCAGGCTGGCACTGAAGCTTTCTTT. Its protein is CASSLALWQAGTEAFF.

Here the CDR3 reads CASRDRRLEKLFF. The CDR3 DNA reads TGTGCCAGCAGGGACAGGCGCCTTGAAAAACTGTTTTTT. V gene TRBV6-5 combines with J gene TRBJ1-4, with 7 nucleotides matching TRBD1. This CDR3 is built from 13 residues. Trimming took 6 bases from V and 7 from J; bases not matched to a gene: 5. CDR1 is MNHEY and CDR2 is SVGAGI in the germline V gene.

The J gene is TRBJ2-3, the V gene TRBV7-9, with TRBD2 as a possible D gene (7 bases). Between the trimmed V and J ends, which lost 8 bases and 6 bases, there was a span of 9 bases. The CDR3 sequence is 11 residues long. Germline V gene sequence: CDR1 SEHNR, CDR2 FQNEAQ (reference sequence). The CDR3 region is CASGGADTQYF. CDR3 DNA sequence: TGTGCCAGCGGGGGGGCGGATACGCAGTATTTT.

The chain couples TRBV19 to TRBJ1-3, with D uncertain. V dropped 3 bases and J dropped 5 bases, with 8 bases sitting between them. This CDR3 is 13 amino acids long. The germline V gene encodes CDR1 LNHDA and CDR2 SQIVND (reference sequence). This CDR3 is CASSISSRNTIYF. The CDR3 bases are TGTGCCAGTAGTATCTCATCCCGAAACACCATATATTTT.

The V call is TRBV19, the J call TRBJ1-2; D is unclear. There are 15 residues in the CDR3. The V and J ends lost 5 bases and 4 bases respectively, with 17 bases between them. Germline assignment: CDR1 LNHDA and CDR2 SQIVND (reference sequence). The CDR3 coding sequence is TGTGCCAGTAGTGGAGACCGGTCTACCATCTATGGCTACACCTTC. The encoded protein is CASSGDRSTIYGYTF.

The V call is TRBV5-1, the J call TRBJ1-2, with a weak D call TRBD1 (6 bases). The CDR3 runs to 17 residues. Trimming left V 0 bases short and J 0 bases short, with 15 bases between. Germline-derived CDR1 and CDR2 are SGHRS and YFSETQ. The chain's CDR3 is CASSLVVGTPANYGYTF. CDR3 nucleotide sequence: TGCGCCAGCAGCTTGGTTGTAGGGACACCAGCTAACTATGGCTACACCTTC.

The chain is built from TRBV6-5 and TRBJ1-2; 7 bases line up with TRBD1. The germline V gene has CDR1 MNHEY and CDR2 SVGAGI. Germline trimming cut 6 bases from V and 8 bases from J; bases unmatched to any gene: 9. There are 13 residues in the CDR3. The CDR3 sequence: CASRGTAVGGYTF. CDR3 coding DNA: TGTGCCAGCAGGGGGACAGCGGTTGGGGGCTACACCTTC.

The rearrangement uses TRBV20-1 and TRBJ1-1; D gene uncertain. V lost 7 bases, J lost 0 bases, and 6 bases lay in between. The CDR3 is made up of 11 amino acids. The V gene's germline CDR1 is DFQATT and CDR2 SNEGSKA (reference sequence). In DNA, the CDR3 is TGCAGTGTCTTTATGAACACTGAAGCTTTCTTT. Translated, it gives CSVFMNTEAFF.

The genes are TRBV7-2 and TRBJ2-7; D may be TRBD2 (5 bases). V was clipped by 1 base and J by 1 base, with 8 bases between them. The CDR3 covers 14 residues. CDR1 and CDR2 (germline): SGHTA, FQGNSA. The CDR3 here is CASSLDPGSYEQYF. CDR3 DNA: TGTGCCAGCAGCTTAGATCCGGGGTCCTACGAGCAGTACTTC. The variable domain in full, with the rest retrieved from reference TRBV7-2 and TRBJ2-7, is GAGVSQSPSNKVTEKGKDVELRCDPISGHTALYWYRQSLGQGLEFLIYFQGNSAPDKSGLPSDRFSAERTGGSVSTLTIQRTQQEDSAVYLCASSLDPGSYEQYFGPGTRLTVT.

The chain employs TRBV11-1 and TRBJ2-7; 9 bases align to TRBD1. Germline V gene lookup returns CDR1 SGHAT and CDR2 FQDESV (reference sequence). V lost 5 bases to trimming and J lost 5 bases; unmatched junction nucleotides: 10. This CDR3 is built from 15 residues. The CDR3 is CASSLSGQGNHEQYF. The CDR3 DNA is TGTGCCAGCAGCCTCTCGGGACAGGGAAACCACGAGCAGTACTTC.

This clone was counted only a few times. The chain uses TRBV3-1 (or the pseudogene TRBV3-2) and TRBJ2-7; TRBD2 agrees at 15 bases. Germline assignment: CDR1 LGHDT and CDR2 YNNKEL (reference sequence). The CDR3 totals 16 residues. V trimming: 1 base; J trimming: 7 bases; junction bases outside the gene matches: 5. CDR3 sequence (DNA): TGTGCCAGCAGCCAAGGGACTAGCGGGGGGGCCGAAGAGCAGTACTTC. Translating gives CASSQGTSGGAEEQYF.